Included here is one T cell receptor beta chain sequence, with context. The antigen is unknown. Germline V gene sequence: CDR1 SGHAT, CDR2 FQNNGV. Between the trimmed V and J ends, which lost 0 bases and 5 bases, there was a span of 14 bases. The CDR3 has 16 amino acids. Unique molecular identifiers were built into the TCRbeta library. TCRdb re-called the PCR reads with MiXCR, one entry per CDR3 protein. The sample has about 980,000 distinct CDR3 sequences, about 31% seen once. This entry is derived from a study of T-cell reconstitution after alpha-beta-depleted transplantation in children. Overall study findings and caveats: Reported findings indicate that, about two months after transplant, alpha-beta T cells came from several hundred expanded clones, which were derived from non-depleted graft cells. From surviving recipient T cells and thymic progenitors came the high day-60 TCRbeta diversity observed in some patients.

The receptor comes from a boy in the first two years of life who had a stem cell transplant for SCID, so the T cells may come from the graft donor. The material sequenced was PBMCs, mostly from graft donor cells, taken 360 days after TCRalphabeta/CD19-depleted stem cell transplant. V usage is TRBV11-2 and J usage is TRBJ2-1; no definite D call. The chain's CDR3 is CASSLEGRLWDNEQFF. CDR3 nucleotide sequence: TGTGCCAGCAGCTTAGAAGGCAGGCTTTGGGACAATGAGCAGTTCTTC.